The entry below describes one TCR beta chain. This record comes from a study of blood T cell repertoires in COVID-19. Whole-study context: Donors in the United States, Italy and Spain gave samples during acute or convalescent COVID-19.

Authors' methods: Reference gene primers were amplified, and this amplification served to estimate nucleated cell counts. Sequenced by immunoSEQ multiplex PCR; TCRdb stores in-frame clones only, minus some. For V, J and clone size, that table is used; D and trimming come from the DNA. Of about 180,000 clones listed, approximately 84% are singletons. The CDR3 is made up of 21 amino acids. Germline lookup yields CDR1 LGHNA and CDR2 YNFKEQ. J lost 1 base, V lost 0 bases, and 16 bases had no gene match. Sequencing was carried out using peripheral blood. The genes are TRBV4-2 and TRBJ1-3; 9 bases are shared with TRBD1. The receptor comes from a human donor in a cohort sampled during active COVID-19. The CDR3 reads CASSQEMWTGERIESGNTIYF. CDR3 coding DNA: TGTGCCAGCAGCCAAGAGATGTGGACAGGGGAAAGGATTGAGTCTGGAAACACCATATATTTT.